This T cell receptor beta chain was sequenced in a study of blood T cell repertoires in COVID-19. Clones were read by immunoSEQ multiplex PCR, and TCRdb kept only the in-frame ones, dropping some. Seen here are about 100,000 clones, around 88% observed once, and the top ten hold 1.2%. This clone was detected ten times or more. There are 15 residues in the CDR3. V lost 1 base, J lost 7 bases, and 15 bases lay in between. CDR1 and CDR2 (germline): SGHKS, YYEKEE (reference sequence). This TCR was recovered from a man at least 80 years old with active or convalescent COVID-19. The sequenced sample was peripheral blood. The V call is TRBV5-5, the J call TRBJ1-3; maybe TRBD1 (5 bases). The CDR3 loop is CASSLSSARGNTIYF. The CDR3 nucleotides are TGTGCCAGCAGCTTGTCGTCCGCTCGGGGGAACACCATATATTTT.